One sample yielded the 27 T cell receptor beta chains listed below, sequenced in a study of cytomegalovirus exposure and HLA in healthy donors (dated by TCRdb to about 2017). The method behind the library was the immunoSEQ multiplex PCR assay. For the multiplex PCR, a mixture combining 60 forward primers for TCR Vbeta segments and 13 reverse primers for TCR Jbeta segments was used. Entries here come from immuneACCESS through TCRdb and include only in-frame sequences with V and J called. Some clones fail to appear in such tables; in the studies checked, an unresolved V gene covers under half of the shortfall, and the cause of the remainder is unknown. The sample records some 120,000 clones, around 73% of which are singletons. Clones ranked in the top ten supply about 4.9% of the sample. The sequenced sample consisted of PBMCs. These receptors were taken from a man aged 60-69 years in good health and CMV-seropositive.

This chain uses TRBV6-1 with TRBJ2-3; 7 positions match TRBD1. J gave up 0 bases and V 8 bases, and 2 bases lay outside the gene matches. This CDR3 is built from 13 residues. The germline gives CDR1 MNHNS, CDR2 SASEGT. CDR3 nucleotide sequence: TGTGCCAGCGGACAGGCAAGCACAGATACGCAGTATTTT. It specifies CASGQASTDTQYF.

The chain combines TRBV6-5 with TRBJ1-1; 7 bases map to TRBD1. Germline loops: CDR1 MNHEY, CDR2 SVGAGI. The CDR3 is made up of 15 amino acids. Trimming cost V 0 bases and J 0 bases; bases outside gene matches: 1. The CDR3 DNA reads as TGTGCCAGCAGTTACTCGGGGACAGTGAACACTGAAGCTTTCTTT. It codes for CASSYSGTVNTEAFF.

The rearrangement joins TRBV10-2 to TRBJ2-7, with 9 bases that match TRBD1. The length of the CDR3 is 16 residues. V shed 7 bases and J 0 bases; nucleotides not matched to a gene: 10. The germline V gene encodes CDR1 WSHSY and CDR2 SAAADI. CDR3 sequence reads: CASNKDRGDSSYEQYF. Written as DNA, the CDR3 is TGCGCCAGCAATAAGGACAGGGGTGATAGCTCCTACGAGCAGTACTTC.

The rearrangement joins TRBV7-3 to TRBJ1-1, with TRBD1 as a possible D gene (6 bases). Looked up from germline, CDR1 is SGHTA and CDR2 is FQGTGA. The CDR3 loop spans 13 amino acids. V was shortened by 5 bases and J by 4 bases, with 11 bases between the two germline ends. CDR3 loop: CASSVTGSTEAFF. DNA of the CDR3: TGTGCCAGCAGCGTCACAGGGAGCACTGAAGCTTTCTTT.

The CDR3 DNA follows: TGTGCCAGCAGTTTATGGGGCGGGGGACGCTCCTACAATGAGCAGTTCTTC. Translated, it gives CASSLWGGGRSYNEQFF. The chain employs TRBV28 and TRBJ2-1; 7 bases align to TRBD2. CDR1 MDHEN and CDR2 SYDVKM come from the germline V gene. This CDR3 has 17 residues. The V segment lost 0 bases and the J segment 0 bases; nucleotides outside the gene matches: 5.

This clone came up once. V gene TRBV5-6 combines with J gene TRBJ2-7, with a weak D call TRBD1 (6 bases). Germline-derived CDR1 and CDR2 are SGHDT and YYEEEE. The CDR3 is 15 residues long. The V gene lost 4 bases and the J gene lost 3 bases, with 17 bases spanning the gap. The CDR3 DNA is TGTGCCAGCAGCATGGGAATGGGGGCGGACTACGAGCAGTACTTC. Protein sequence: CASSMGMGADYEQYF.

V gene TRBV7-6 combines with J gene TRBJ1-1; TRBD1 might be the D (6 bases). The length of the CDR3 is 15 residues. The V end was cut by 5 bases, the J end by 5 bases, with 18 bases between. Looked up from germline, CDR1 is SGHVS and CDR2 is FNYEAQ. This chain's CDR3 is CASSLVRGARTEAFF. For the CDR3, the DNA is TGTGCCAGCAGCCTAGTTCGGGGGGCGCGGACTGAAGCTTTCTTT.

This clone appeared once. The chain has TRBV6-5 and TRBJ1-2, with D possibly TRBD1 on 5 matching bases. Germline V gives CDR1 MNHEY, CDR2 SVGAGI. CDR3 length: 14 amino acids. V lost 3 bases to trimming and J lost 4 bases, with 12 bases between them. The CDR3 sequence is CASSYQGSSYGYTF. The CDR3 DNA reads TGTGCCAGCAGTTATCAGGGTAGTTCCTATGGCTACACCTTC.

This clone occurred a few times. The chain links TRBV7-6 to TRBJ2-6, with 7 bases fitting TRBD1. V lost 5 bases to trimming and J lost 10 bases; unmatched junction nucleotides: 8. This CDR3 region has 14 residues. Germline V gene sequence: CDR1 SGHVS, CDR2 FNYEAQ. For the CDR3, the DNA is TGTGCCAGCAGCATCGGGACAGACGTTAACGTCCTGACTTTC. Translation: CASSIGTDVNVLTF.

The chain joins TRBV28 to TRBJ1-6; the D gene is possibly TRBD1 (6 bases). This CDR3 is built from 14 residues. Germline-derived CDR1 and CDR2 are MDHEN and SYDVKM. V shed 6 bases and J shed 9 bases, with 15 bases lying between them. The CDR3 DNA sequence: TGTGCCAGCAGCCGGGGGGGGGCGGCTTCACCCCTCCACTTT. It specifies CASSRGGAASPLHF. Drawing the rest from reference TRBV28 and TRBJ1-6, the complete variable domain is DVKVTQSSRYLVKRTGEKVFLECVQDMDHENMFWYRQDPGLGLRLIYFSYDVKMKEKGDIPEGYSVSREKKERFSLILESASTNQTSMYLCASSRGGAASPLHFGNGTRLTVT.

The chain carries TRBV30 and TRBJ2-1; weak D call: TRBD2 (6 bases). CDR1 and CDR2 from the germline V gene are GTSNPN and SVGIG (reference sequence). The V and J ends lost 1 base and 9 bases respectively, with 13 bases between them. The CDR3 is made up of 13 amino acids. The CDR3 spells CAWSGLGGTEQFF. For the CDR3, the DNA is TGTGCCTGGAGTGGGCTGGGGGGTACTGAGCAGTTCTTC.

This clone has just a few counts. This chain's CDR3 is CASSYGPGGNYEQYF. The CDR3 DNA sequence: TGCGCCAGCAGCTACGGGCCGGGCGGGAACTACGAGCAGTACTTC. This chain uses TRBV5-1 with TRBJ2-7, with D perhaps matching TRBD2 (6 bases). Trimming removed 3 bases from V and 3 bases from J, with 16 bases in between. Germline CDR1 is SGHRS and CDR2 is YFSETQ. The CDR3 length is 15 residues.

The V and J genes are TRBV30 and TRBJ1-2; 7 bases map to TRBD1. V lost 4 bases to trimming and J lost 4 bases; unmatched junction nucleotides: 3. Germline-derived CDR1 and CDR2 are GTSNPN and SVGIG (reference sequence). The CDR3 consists of 12 residues. The DNA of the CDR3 is TGTGCCTGGACCGGGACAGTCTATGGCTACACCTTC. Translating it yields CAWTGTVYGYTF.

This chain connects TRBV5-4 to TRBJ2-3; D remains unclear. V was shortened by 2 bases and J by 4 bases, with 2 bases between the two germline ends. The CDR3 spans 11 residues. Germline CDR1 and CDR2: SGHNT and YYREEE (reference sequence). The CDR3, as DNA: TGTGCCAGCAGCTTCGCAGATACGCAGTATTTT. Protein sequence: CASSFADTQYF.

The chain recombines TRBV5-1 with TRBJ2-7; TRBD2 agrees at 9 bases. The CDR3 runs to 16 residues. The V gene's germline CDR1 is SGHRS and CDR2 YFSETQ. V shed 2 bases, J shed 3 bases, and the junction held 9 bases outside the gene matches. Here the CDR3 DNA reads TGCGCCAGCAGCTTAGGAGTAGTAGCGGGAGACTACGAGCAGTACTTC. Protein sequence: CASSLGVVAGDYEQYF.

The V call is TRBV6-1, the J call TRBJ2-3; no reliable D call. V shed 3 bases and J shed 6 bases, with 4 bases lying between them. Germline V gene lookup returns CDR1 MNHNS and CDR2 SASEGT. This CDR3 spans 11 amino acids. The chain's CDR3 is CASSERDTQYF. The CDR3 DNA sequence: TGTGCCAGCAGTGAGAGGGATACGCAGTATTTT.

As to this clone: It is likely a read error, because the conserved phenylalanine at the end of the CDR3 is missing. The chain carries TRBV6-1 and TRBJ2-7; the match to TRBD2 covers 9 bases. The CDR3 sequence is 14 residues long. The V gene's germline CDR1 is MNHNS and CDR2 SASEGT. V shed 6 bases, J shed 2 bases, and the junction held 5 bases outside the gene matches. Here the CDR3 DNA reads TGTGCCAGCAGAGCTAGCGGGGAGACCTACGAGCAGTACCTC. Translated, it gives CASRASGETYEQYL.

The gene calls are TRBV10-1 and TRBJ2-4, with D possibly matching TRBD2 (7 bases). V was shortened by 2 bases and J by 6 bases, with 11 bases between the two germline ends. The CDR3 extends over 14 amino acids. CDR1 WNHNN and CDR2 SYGVQD come from the germline V gene (reference sequence). This chain's CDR3 is CASSEGGGGNIQYF. The CDR3 nucleotides are TGCGCCAGCAGTGAGGGAGGGGGGGGAAACATTCAGTACTTC.

J is TRBJ1-1 and V is TRBV5-1; D unresolved. CDR1 and CDR2 (germline): SGHRS, YFSETQ. The V gene lost 7 bases and the J gene lost 2 bases, with 9 bases spanning the gap. The CDR3 spans 12 residues. The CDR3 DNA reads TGCGCCAGCCACAACAGTAACACTGAAGCTTTCTTT. This gives the protein CASHNSNTEAFF.

This chain connects TRBV15 to TRBJ1-1; D is perhaps TRBD1 (5 bases). Germline V gene sequence: CDR1 LNHNV, CDR2 YYDKDF (reference sequence). The CDR3 spans 15 residues. V lost 4 bases to trimming and J lost 3 bases, with 15 bases between them. The CDR3 region has the DNA TGTGCCACCAGCACTAGGGGCATCCGTTACACTGAAGCTTTCTTT. Its protein is CATSTRGIRYTEAFF.

The gene calls are TRBV19 and TRBJ2-1, with no clear D. Germline V gene data show CDR1 as LNHDA and CDR2 as SQIVND (reference sequence). V gave up 7 bases and J gave up 0 bases, with 16 bases separating them. This CDR3 comprises 16 residues. The DNA for the CDR3 is TGTGCCAGTACCCTTCGTTCGAGTAGCTCCTACAATGAGCAGTTCTTC. As protein: CASTLRSSSSYNEQFF.

The rearrangement links TRBV5-1 to TRBJ1-2; no reliable D call. CDR3 length: 16 residues. Trimming stripped 0 bases from V and 7 bases from J, with 19 bases between. The germline gives CDR1 SGHRS, CDR2 YFSETQ. In nucleotides, the CDR3 is TGCGCCAGCAGCTTGGACGGAGGACTTCAATTTACTGGCTACACCTTC. Translation gives CASSLDGGLQFTGYTF.

In DNA, the CDR3 is TGCGCCAGCAGCTTGGAGGTGGGGGCCTATCTCTGGGGATACGAGCAGTACTTC. Its protein product is CASSLEVGAYLWGYEQYF. V usage is TRBV5-1 and J usage is TRBJ2-7; D might be TRBD1 (6 bases). The CDR3 length is 18 residues. The germline V gene encodes CDR1 SGHRS and CDR2 YFSETQ. V was clipped by 0 bases and J by 4 bases, with 23 bases between them.

DNA for the CDR3: TGTGCCAGCTCACTCGGGGGAGCAGGACAGGCAGATACGCAGTATTTT. Amino acid sequence: CASSLGGAGQADTQYF. The chain recombines TRBV18 with TRBJ2-3, with a weak D call TRBD1 (7 bases). Germline CDR1 and CDR2: KGHSH and LQKENI. The CDR3 is made up of 16 amino acids. V dropped 4 bases and J dropped 4 bases, with 18 bases sitting between them.

V and J are TRBV5-6 and TRBJ1-3; D is unresolved. V was cut by 0 bases and J by 1 base, with 5 bases left in between. CDR3 size: 14 residues. Germline values: CDR1 SGHDT, CDR2 YYEEEE. For the CDR3, the DNA is TGTGCCAGCAGCTTGGCTTTATCTGGAAACACCATATATTTT. Its translation: CASSLALSGNTIYF. Full variable domain (rest looked up from reference TRBV5-6 and TRBJ1-3): DAGVTQSPTHLIKTRGQQVTLRCSPKSGHDTVSWYQQALGQGPQFIFQYYEEEERQRGNFPDRFSGHQFPNYSSELNVNALLLGDSALYLCASSLALSGNTIYFGEGSWLTVV.

The genes are TRBV6-5 and TRBJ1-2, with 8 positions matching TRBD1. CDR1 and CDR2 (germline): MNHEY, SVGAGI. Trimming cost V 7 bases and J 11 bases; bases outside gene matches: 12. The CDR3 is 13 residues long. The CDR3 spells CASTTRQGLPYTF. CDR3 DNA: TGTGCCAGCACCACCCGACAGGGGCTTCCGTACACCTTC.

About this clone: Other DNA sequences in the same sample also yield this CDR3. This CDR3 is CASSQDRDTQYF. The CDR3 DNA reads as TGTGCCAGCAGCCAAGATCGAGATACGCAGTATTTT. The chain uses TRBV4-2 and TRBJ2-3; no clear D gene. The V gene's germline CDR1 is LGHNA and CDR2 YNFKEQ. The CDR3 sequence is 12 residues long. Trimming took off 0 bases at V and 5 bases at J, with 3 bases between the two ends.